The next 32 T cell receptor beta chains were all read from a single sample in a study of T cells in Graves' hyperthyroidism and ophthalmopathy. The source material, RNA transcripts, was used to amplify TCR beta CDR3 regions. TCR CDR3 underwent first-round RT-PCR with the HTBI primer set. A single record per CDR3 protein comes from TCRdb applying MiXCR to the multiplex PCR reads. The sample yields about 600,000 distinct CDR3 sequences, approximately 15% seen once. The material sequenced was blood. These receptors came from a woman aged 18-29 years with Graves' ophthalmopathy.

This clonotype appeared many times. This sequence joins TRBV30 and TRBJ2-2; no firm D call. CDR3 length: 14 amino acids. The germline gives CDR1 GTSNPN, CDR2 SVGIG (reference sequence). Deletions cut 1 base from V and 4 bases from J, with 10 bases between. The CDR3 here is CAWSALGATGELFF. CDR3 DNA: TGTGCCTGGAGTGCCCTCGGAGCCACCGGGGAGCTGTTTTTT.

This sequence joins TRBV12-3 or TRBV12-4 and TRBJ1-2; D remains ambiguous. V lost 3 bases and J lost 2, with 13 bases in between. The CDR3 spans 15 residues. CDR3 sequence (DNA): TGTGCCAGCAGTTTGCGGCGGAACCTCAACTATGGCTACACCTTC. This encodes CASSLRRNLNYGYTF.

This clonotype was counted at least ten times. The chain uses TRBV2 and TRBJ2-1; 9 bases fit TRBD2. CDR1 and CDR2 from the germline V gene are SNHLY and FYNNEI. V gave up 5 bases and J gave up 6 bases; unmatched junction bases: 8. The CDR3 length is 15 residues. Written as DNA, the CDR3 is TGTGCCAGCAGTCTTAGCGGGAGTCTTTTCAATGAGCAGTTCTTC. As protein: CASSLSGSLFNEQFF.

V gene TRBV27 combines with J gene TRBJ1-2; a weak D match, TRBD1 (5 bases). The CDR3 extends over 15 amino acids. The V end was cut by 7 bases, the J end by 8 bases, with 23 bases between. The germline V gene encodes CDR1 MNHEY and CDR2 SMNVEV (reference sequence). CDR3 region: CASKFVRDDSFGYTF. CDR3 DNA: TGTGCCAGCAAGTTCGTTCGGGACGACAGCTTCGGCTACACCTTC.

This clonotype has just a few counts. The CDR3 coding sequence is TGTGCCAACAACAGACAGGCCCCTGATGGTCCAGATACGCAGTATTTT. Protein product: CANNRQAPDGPDTQYF. The chain is built from TRBV9 and TRBJ2-3; TRBD1 might be the D (6 bases). V lost 9 bases and J lost 4, with 24 bases in between. The germline V gene encodes CDR1 SGDLS and CDR2 YYNGEE. The CDR3 is made up of 16 amino acids.

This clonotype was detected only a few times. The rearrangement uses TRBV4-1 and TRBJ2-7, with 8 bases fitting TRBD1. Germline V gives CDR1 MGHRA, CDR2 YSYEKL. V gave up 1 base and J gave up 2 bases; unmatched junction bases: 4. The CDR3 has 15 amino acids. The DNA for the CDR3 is TGCGCCAGCAGCCAAGTTGGGACAGGTCCCTACGAGCAGTACTTC. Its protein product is CASSQVGTGPYEQYF.

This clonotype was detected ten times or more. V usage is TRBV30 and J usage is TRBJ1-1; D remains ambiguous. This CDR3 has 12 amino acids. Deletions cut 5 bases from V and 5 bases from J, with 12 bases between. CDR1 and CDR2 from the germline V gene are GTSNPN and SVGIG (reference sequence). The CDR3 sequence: CAWAPRETEAFF. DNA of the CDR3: TGTGCCTGGGCCCCACGGGAAACTGAAGCTTTCTTT. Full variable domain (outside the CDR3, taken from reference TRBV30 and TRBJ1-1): SQTIHQWPATLVQPVGSPLSLECTVEGTSNPNLYWYRQAAGRGLQLLFYSVGIGQISSEVPQNLSASRPQDRQFILSSKKLLLSDSGFYLCAWAPRETEAFFGQGTRLTVV.

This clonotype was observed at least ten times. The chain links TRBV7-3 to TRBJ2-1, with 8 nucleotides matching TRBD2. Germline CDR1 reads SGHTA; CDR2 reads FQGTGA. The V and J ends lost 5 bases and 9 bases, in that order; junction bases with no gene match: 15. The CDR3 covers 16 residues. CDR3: CASSTTGLVGGSEQFF. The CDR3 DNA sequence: TGTGCCAGCAGCACCACGGGACTAGTCGGAGGGAGTGAGCAGTTCTTC.

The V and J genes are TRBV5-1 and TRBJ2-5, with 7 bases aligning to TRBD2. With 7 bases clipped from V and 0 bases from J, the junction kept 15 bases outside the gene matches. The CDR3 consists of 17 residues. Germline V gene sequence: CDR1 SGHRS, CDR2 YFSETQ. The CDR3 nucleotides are TGCGCCAGCTCGTCGGGAGGCCGCGATAAGTACCAAGAGACCCAGTACTTC. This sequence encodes CASSSGGRDKYQETQYF.

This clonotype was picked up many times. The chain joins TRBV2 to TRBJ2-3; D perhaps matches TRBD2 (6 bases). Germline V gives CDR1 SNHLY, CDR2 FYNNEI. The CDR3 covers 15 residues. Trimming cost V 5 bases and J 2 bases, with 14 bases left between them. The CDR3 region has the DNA TGTGCCAGCAGTCCCGGGACTTCTTACACAGATACGCAGTATTTT. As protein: CASSPGTSYTDTQYF.

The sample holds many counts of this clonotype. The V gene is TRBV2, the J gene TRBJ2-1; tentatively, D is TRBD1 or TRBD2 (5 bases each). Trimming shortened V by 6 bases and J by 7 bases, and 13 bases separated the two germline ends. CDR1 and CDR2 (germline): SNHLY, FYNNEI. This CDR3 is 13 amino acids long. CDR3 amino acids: CASRGDGENEQFF. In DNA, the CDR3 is TGTGCCAGCAGGGGGGATGGTGAGAATGAGCAGTTCTTC.

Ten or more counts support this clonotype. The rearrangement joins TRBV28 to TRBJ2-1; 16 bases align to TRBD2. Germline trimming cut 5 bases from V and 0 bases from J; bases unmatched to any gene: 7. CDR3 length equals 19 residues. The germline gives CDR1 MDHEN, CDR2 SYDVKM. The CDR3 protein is CASSGTSGRAVGSYNEQFF. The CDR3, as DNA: TGTGCCAGCAGTGGGACTAGCGGGAGGGCCGTGGGCTCCTACAATGAGCAGTTCTTC.

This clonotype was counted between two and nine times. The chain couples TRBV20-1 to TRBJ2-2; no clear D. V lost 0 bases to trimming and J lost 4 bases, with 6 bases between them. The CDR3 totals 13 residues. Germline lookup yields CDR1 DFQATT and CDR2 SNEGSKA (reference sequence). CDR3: CSARDLVTGELFF. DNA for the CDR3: TGCAGTGCTAGAGATCTGGTCACCGGGGAGCTGTTTTTT.

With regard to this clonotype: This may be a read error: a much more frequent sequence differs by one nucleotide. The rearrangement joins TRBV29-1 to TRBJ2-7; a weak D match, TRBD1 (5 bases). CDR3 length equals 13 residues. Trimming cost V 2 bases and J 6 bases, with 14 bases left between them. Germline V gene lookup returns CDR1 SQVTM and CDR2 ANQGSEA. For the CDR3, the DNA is TGCAGCGTTGAAACAGGTTCGTCGTTCGAGCAGTACTTC. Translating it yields CSVETGSSFEQYF.

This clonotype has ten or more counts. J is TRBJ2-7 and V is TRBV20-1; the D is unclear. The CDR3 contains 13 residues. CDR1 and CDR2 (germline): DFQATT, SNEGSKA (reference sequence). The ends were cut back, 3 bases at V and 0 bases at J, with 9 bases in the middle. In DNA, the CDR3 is TGCAGTGCTAGCAGAGAGGTCTCCTACGAGCAGTACTTC. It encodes CSASREVSYEQYF.

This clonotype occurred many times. The CDR3 region is CASRTDRGDDEQYF. The CDR3 DNA reads as TGTGCCAGCAGAACGGACAGGGGTGATGACGAGCAGTACTTC. The gene calls are TRBV28 and TRBJ2-7; 9 bases align to TRBD1. V shed 6 bases, J shed 5 bases, and the junction held 8 bases outside the gene matches. Germline values: CDR1 MDHEN, CDR2 SYDVKM. The CDR3 has 14 amino acids. Filled out from reference TRBV28 and TRBJ2-7, the complete variable domain reads DVKVTQSSRYLVKRTGEKVFLECVQDMDHENMFWYRQDPGLGLRLIYFSYDVKMKEKGDIPEGYSVSREKKERFSLILESASTNQTSMYLCASRTDRGDDEQYFGPGTRLTVT.

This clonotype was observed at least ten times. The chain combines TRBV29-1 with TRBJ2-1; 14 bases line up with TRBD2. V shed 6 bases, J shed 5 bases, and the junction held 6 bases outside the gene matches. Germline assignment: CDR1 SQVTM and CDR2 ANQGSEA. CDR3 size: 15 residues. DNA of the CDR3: TGCAGCGTGACTAGCGGGAGGGGGAAGCACAATGAGCAGTTCTTC. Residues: CSVTSGRGKHNEQFF.

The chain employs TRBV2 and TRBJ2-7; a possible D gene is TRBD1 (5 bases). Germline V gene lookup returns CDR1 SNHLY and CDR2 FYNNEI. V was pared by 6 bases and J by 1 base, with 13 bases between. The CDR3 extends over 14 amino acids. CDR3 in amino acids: CASRGADGSYEQYF. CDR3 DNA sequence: TGTGCCAGCAGAGGGGCTGACGGTTCCTACGAGCAGTACTTC.

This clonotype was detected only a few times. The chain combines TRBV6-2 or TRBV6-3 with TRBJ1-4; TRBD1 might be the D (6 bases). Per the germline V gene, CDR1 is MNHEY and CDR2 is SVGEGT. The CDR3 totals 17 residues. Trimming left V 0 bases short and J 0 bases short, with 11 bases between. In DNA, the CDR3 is TGTGCCAGCAGTTACTCGGGACAAACTGCAACTAATGAAAAACTGTTTTTT. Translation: CASSYSGQTATNEKLFF.

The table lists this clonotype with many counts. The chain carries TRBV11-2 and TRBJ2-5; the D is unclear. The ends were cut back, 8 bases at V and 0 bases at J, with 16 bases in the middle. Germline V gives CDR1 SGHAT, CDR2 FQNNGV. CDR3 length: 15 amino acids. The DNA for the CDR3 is TGTGCCAGCTCGGACGGGTGGTTGGACCAAGAGACCCAGTACTTC. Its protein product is CASSDGWLDQETQYF.

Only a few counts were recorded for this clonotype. The CDR3 nucleotides are TGTGCCAGCAGAAGGTCATGGGAGACAGTGGGCTACGAGCAGTACTTC. It specifies CASRRSWETVGYEQYF. V and J are TRBV11-2 and TRBJ2-7, with D perhaps given as TRBD1 or TRBD2 (5 bases each). V dropped 6 bases and J dropped 3 bases, with 21 bases sitting between them. Germline values: CDR1 SGHAT, CDR2 FQNNGV. The CDR3 totals 16 residues.

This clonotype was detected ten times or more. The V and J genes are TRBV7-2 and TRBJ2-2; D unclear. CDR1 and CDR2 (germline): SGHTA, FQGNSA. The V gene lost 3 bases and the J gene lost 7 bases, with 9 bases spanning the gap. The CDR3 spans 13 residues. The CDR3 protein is CASSFSVDGELFF. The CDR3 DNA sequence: TGTGCCAGCAGCTTTTCGGTGGACGGGGAGCTGTTTTTT.

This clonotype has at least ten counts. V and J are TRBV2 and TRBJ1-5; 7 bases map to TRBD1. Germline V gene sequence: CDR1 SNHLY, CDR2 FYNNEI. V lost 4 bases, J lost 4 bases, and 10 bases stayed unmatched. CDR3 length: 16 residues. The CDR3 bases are TGTGCCAGCAGTGCCCCCTGGACAGGCCTTAATCAGCCCCAGCATTTT. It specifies CASSAPWTGLNQPQHF.

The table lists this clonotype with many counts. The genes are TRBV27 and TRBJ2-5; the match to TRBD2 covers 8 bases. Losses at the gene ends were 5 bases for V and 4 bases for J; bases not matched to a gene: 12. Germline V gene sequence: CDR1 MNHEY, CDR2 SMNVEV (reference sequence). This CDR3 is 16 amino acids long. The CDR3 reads CASSSSSGSNRETQYF. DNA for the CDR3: TGTGCCAGCAGTAGCTCTAGCGGGTCAAACAGAGAGACCCAGTACTTC.

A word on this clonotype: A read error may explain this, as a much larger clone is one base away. CDR3 residues: CASTTEGGTETYGYIF. The CDR3 coding sequence is TGTGCCAGCACCACGGAAGGGGGGACAGAAACCTATGGCTACATCTTC. This sequence joins TRBV28 and TRBJ1-2; 7 bases line up with TRBD1. This CDR3 comprises 16 residues. Germline-derived CDR1 and CDR2 are MDHEN and SYDVKM.

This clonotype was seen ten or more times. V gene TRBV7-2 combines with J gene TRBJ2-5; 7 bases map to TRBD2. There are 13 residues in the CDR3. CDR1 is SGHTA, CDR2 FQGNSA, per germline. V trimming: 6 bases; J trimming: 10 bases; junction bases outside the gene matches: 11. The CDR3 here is CASRPRLALDQYF. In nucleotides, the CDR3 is TGTGCCAGCAGGCCTCGACTAGCTTTGGACCAGTACTTC.

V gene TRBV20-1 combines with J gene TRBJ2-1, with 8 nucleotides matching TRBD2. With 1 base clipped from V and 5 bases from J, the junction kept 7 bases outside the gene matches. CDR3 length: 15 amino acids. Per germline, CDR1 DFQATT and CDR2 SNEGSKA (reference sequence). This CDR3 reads CSARVGGRTDNEQFF. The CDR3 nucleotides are TGCAGTGCTAGAGTAGGCGGGAGGACCGACAATGAGCAGTTCTTC.

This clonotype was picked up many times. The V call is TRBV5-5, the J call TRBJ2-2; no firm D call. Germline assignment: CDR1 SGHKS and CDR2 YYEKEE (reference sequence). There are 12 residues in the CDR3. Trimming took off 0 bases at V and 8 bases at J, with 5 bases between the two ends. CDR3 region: CASSLGLGELFF. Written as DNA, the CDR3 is TGTGCCAGCAGCTTGGGGCTTGGGGAGCTGTTTTTT.

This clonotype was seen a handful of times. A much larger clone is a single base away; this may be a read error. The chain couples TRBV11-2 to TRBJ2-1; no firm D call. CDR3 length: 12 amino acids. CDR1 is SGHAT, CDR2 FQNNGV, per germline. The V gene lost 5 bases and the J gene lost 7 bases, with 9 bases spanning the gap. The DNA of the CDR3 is TGTGCCAGCAGCCATGAATGTAATGAGCAGTTCTTC. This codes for CASSHECNEQFF.

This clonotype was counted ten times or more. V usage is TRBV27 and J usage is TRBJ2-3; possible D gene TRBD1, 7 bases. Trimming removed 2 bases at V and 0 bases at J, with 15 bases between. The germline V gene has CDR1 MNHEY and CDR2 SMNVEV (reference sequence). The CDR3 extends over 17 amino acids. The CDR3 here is CASSLIGQDYSTDTQYF. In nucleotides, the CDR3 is TGTGCCAGCAGTTTAATAGGACAGGACTATAGCACAGATACGCAGTATTTT.

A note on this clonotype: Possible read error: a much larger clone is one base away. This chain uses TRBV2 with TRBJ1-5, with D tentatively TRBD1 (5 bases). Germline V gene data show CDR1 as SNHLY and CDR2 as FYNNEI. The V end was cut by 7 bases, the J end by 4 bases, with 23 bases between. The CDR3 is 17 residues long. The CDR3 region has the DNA TGTGCCAGCACCCCTGGACTGGGGGAAGGCGTAAATCAGCCCCAGCATTTT. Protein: CASTPGLGEGVNQPQHF.

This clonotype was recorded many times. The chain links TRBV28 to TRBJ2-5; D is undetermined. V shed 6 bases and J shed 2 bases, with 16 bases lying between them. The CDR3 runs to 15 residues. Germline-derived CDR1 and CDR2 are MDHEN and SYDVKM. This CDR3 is CASRDDLGPQETQYF. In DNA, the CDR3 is TGTGCCAGCAGGGACGACCTGGGTCCACAAGAGACCCAGTACTTC.